The 10 T cell receptor beta chains given below trace back to one sample, sequenced in a study of T-cell reconstitution after alpha-beta-depleted transplantation in children. TCRbeta library construction was performed incorporating unique molecular identifiers. Each CDR3 protein gets one entry after TCRdb re-called the PCR reads with MiXCR. The sample lists over 70,000 distinct CDR3 sequences, roughly an eighth occurring once. Sample: PBMCs from the stem cell graft donor, taken from the stem cell graft. The receptors derive from a human donor who donated a stem cell graft to a child with inherited bone marrow failure.

In this sample, this clonotype turned up many times. The V gene is TRBV20-1, the J gene TRBJ1-5; no clear D. This CDR3 has 12 amino acids. Germline V gives CDR1 DFQATT, CDR2 SNEGSKA (reference sequence). Trimming left V 6 bases short and J 0 bases short, with 6 bases between. CDR3 amino acids: CSATDSNQPQHF. CDR3 DNA: TGCAGTGCAACTGATAGCAATCAGCCCCAGCATTTT.

This clonotype was detected ten times or more. The V call is TRBV27, the J call TRBJ2-1; D is perhaps TRBD1 (6 bases). Germline V gene data show CDR1 as MNHEY and CDR2 as SMNVEV (reference sequence). Trimming removed 7 bases from V and 8 bases from J, with 21 bases in between. The CDR3 totals 15 residues. CDR3 DNA: TGTGCCAGCACCCGCAGGGGATTTGTATTCGATGAGCAGTTCTTC. This gives the protein CASTRRGFVFDEQFF.

This clonotype was observed at least ten times. The rearrangement uses TRBV2 and TRBJ1-5; weak D call: TRBD1 (5 bases). The V gene lost 8 bases and the J gene lost 3 bases, with 17 bases spanning the gap. Germline V lookup: CDR1 SNHLY, CDR2 FYNNEI. The CDR3 is 15 amino acids. The CDR3 bases are TGTGCCAGCTGCGGACACCCTTGGGACAATCAGCCCCAGCATTTT. It is translated as CASCGHPWDNQPQHF.

A remark on this clonotype: Possible read error: a much larger clone is one base away. The rearrangement uses TRBV30 and TRBJ1-6; 10 bases map to TRBD1. The CDR3 extends over 15 amino acids. Looked up from germline, CDR1 is GTSNPN and CDR2 is SVGIG (reference sequence). Trimming took 7 bases from V and 9 from J; bases not matched to a gene: 12. The CDR3, as DNA: TGTGCCTTGAGGGCGACAGGGGGCGACGGTTCACCCCTCCACTTT. This encodes CALRATGGDGSPLHF.

This clonotype was picked up many times. The gene calls are TRBV11-2 and TRBJ2-1; a possible D gene is TRBD2 (6 bases). The V gene lost 7 bases and the J gene lost 10 bases, with 20 bases spanning the gap. The CDR3 runs 14 residues. Germline CDR1 is SGHAT and CDR2 is FQNNGV. CDR3 amino acids: CASTTPSSVREQFF. CDR3 sequence (DNA): TGTGCCAGCACCACCCCATCTAGCGTCCGAGAGCAGTTCTTC.

This clonotype was detected only a few times. V gene TRBV2 combines with J gene TRBJ2-1; TRBD2 agrees at 12 bases. V dropped 7 bases and J dropped 8; count of bases not matched to a gene: 12. Germline V gene lookup returns CDR1 SNHLY and CDR2 FYNNEI. The CDR3 spans 16 residues. In nucleotides, the CDR3 is TGTGCCAGCAAGCTCGGGGCGCTAGCGGGGGGGGATGAGCAGTTCTTC. Translated: CASKLGALAGGDEQFF.

This clonotype was counted ten times or more. The chain uses TRBV14 and TRBJ2-5; D remains unclear. The CDR3 length is 14 residues. Germline V gene sequence: CDR1 SGHDN, CDR2 FVKESK. V gave up 1 base and J gave up 4 bases, with 10 bases separating them. DNA of the CDR3: TGTGCCAGCAGCCAAGGCCCCTGGGGAGAGACCCAGTACTTC. Translating it yields CASSQGPWGETQYF. Complete variable domain (other parts from reference TRBV14 and TRBJ2-5): EAGVTQFPSHSVIEKGQTVTLRCDPISGHDNLYWYRRVMGKEIKFLLHFVKESKQDESGMPNNRFLAERTGGTYSTLKVQPAELEDSGVYFCASSQGPWGETQYFGPGTRLLVL.

This clonotype was recorded at least ten times. The rearrangement joins TRBV12-3 or TRBV12-4 to TRBJ2-3; D possibly corresponds to TRBD1 (6 bases). This CDR3 spans 14 amino acids. V gave up 3 bases and J gave up 2 bases, with 9 bases separating them. The CDR3 DNA reads TGTGCCAGCAGTTTTGGGGGCCACACAGATACGCAGTATTTT. Protein product: CASSFGGHTDTQYF.

This clonotype was seen at least ten times. The chain uses TRBV18 and TRBJ1-1, with D possibly matching TRBD1 (6 bases). In germline, CDR1 is KGHSH, CDR2 LQKENI. This CDR3 contains 13 residues. Trimming left V 5 bases short and J 4 bases short, with 11 bases between. The CDR3 DNA is TGTGCCAGCTCATCCACAGGGACCACTGAAGCTTTCTTT. This gives the protein CASSSTGTTEAFF.

This chain connects TRBV18 to TRBJ2-5, with 7 bases aligning to TRBD1. Germline assignment: CDR1 KGHSH and CDR2 LQKENI. CDR3 size: 15 residues. The V and J ends lost 6 bases and 2 bases, in that order; junction bases with no gene match: 9. CDR3 sequence (DNA): TGTGCCAGCTCCATCGTTAGGGGGCGGCAAGAGACCCAGTACTTC. It encodes CASSIVRGRQETQYF. Together with reference TRBV18 and TRBJ2-5, the CDR3 gives the full variable domain: NAGVMQNPRHLVRRRGQEARLRCSPMKGHSHVYWYRQLPEEGLKFMVYLQKENIIDESGMPKERFSAEFPKEGPSILRIQQVVRGDSAAYFCASSIVRGRQETQYFGPGTRLLVL.